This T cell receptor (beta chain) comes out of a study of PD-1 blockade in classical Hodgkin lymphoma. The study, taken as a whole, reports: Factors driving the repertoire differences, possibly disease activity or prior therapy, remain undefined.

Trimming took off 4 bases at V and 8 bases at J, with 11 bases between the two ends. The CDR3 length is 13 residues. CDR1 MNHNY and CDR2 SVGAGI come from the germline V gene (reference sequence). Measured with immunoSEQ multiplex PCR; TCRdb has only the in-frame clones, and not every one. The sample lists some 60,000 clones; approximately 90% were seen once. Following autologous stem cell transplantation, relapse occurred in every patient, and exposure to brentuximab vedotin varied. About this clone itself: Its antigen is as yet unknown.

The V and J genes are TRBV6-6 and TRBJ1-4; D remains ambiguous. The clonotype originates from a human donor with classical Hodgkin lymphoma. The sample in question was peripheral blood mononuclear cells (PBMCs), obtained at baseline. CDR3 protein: CASSFRTSEKLFF. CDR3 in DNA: TGTGCCAGCAGTTTTCGGACCTCCGAAAAACTGTTTTTT.